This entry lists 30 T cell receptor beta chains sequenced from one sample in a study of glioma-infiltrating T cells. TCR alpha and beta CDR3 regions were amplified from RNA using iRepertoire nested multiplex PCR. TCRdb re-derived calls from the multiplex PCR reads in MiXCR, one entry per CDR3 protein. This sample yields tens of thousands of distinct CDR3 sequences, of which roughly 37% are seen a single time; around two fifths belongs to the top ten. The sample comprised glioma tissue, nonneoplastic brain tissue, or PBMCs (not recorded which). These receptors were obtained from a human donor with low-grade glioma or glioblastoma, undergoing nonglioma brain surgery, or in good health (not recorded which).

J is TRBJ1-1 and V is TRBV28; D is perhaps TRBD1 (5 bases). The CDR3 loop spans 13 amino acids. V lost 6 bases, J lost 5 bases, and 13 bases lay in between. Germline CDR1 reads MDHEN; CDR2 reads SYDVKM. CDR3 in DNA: TGTGCCAGCAGCCGGGGGGGGGGAACTGAAGCTTTCTTT. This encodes CASSRGGGTEAFF.

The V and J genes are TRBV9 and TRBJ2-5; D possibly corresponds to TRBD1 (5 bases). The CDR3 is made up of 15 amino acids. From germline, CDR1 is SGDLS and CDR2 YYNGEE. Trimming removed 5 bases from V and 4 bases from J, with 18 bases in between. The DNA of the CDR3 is TGTGCCAGCAGTCGAATCAGGGTTATGGGAGAGACCCAGTACTTC. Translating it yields CASSRIRVMGETQYF.

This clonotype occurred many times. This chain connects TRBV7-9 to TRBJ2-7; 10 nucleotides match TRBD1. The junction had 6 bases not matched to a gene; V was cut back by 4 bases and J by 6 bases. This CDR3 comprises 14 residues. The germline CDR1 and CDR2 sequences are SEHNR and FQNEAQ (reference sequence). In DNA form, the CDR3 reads TGTGCCAGCAGCTCCGGGACAGGGGACGGCGAGCAGTACTTC. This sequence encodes CASSSGTGDGEQYF.

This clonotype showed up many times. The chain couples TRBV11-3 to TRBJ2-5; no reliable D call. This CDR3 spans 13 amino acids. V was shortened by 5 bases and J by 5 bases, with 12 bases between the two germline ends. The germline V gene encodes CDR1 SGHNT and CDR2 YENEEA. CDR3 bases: TGTGCCAGCAGCCAGGCGGCCTTGGAGACCCAGTACTTC. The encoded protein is CASSQAALETQYF.

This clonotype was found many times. The DNA for the CDR3 is TGTGCCAGCAGCTTGGACAGGGTTCGGGAGCAGTTCTTC. It codes for CASSLDRVREQFF. The chain recombines TRBV7-8 with TRBJ2-1; 8 nucleotides match TRBD1. CDR3 length: 13 amino acids. The germline V gene encodes CDR1 SGHVS and CDR2 FQNEAQ. V shed 3 bases and J 10 bases; nucleotides not matched to a gene: 5.

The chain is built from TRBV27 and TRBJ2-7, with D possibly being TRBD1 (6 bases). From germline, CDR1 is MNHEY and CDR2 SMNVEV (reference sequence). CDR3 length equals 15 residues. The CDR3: CVSSKTTTGSYEQYF. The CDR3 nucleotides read TGTGTTAGCAGTAAAACTACGACAGGCTCCTACGAGCAGTACTTC.

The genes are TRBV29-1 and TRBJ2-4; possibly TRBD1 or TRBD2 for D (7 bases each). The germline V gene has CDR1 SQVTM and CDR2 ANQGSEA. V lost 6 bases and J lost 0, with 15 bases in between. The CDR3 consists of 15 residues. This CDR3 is CSVSGGGLAKNIQYF. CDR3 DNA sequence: TGCAGCGTGTCAGGGGGAGGGTTAGCCAAAAACATTCAGTACTTC.

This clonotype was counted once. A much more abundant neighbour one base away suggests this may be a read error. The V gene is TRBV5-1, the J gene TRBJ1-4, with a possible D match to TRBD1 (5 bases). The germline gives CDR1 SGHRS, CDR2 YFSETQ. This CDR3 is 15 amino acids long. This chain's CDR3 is CAGSHQTDKNEKLFF. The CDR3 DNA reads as TGCGCCGGCAGCCACCAGACGGACAAGAATGAAAAACTGTTTTTT.

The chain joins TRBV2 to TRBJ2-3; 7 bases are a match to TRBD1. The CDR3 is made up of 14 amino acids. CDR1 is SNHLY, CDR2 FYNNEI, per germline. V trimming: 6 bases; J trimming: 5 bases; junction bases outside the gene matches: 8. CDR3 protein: CASRLTGSRDTQYF. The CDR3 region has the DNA TGTGCCAGCAGATTGACAGGGAGTAGAGATACGCAGTATTTT.

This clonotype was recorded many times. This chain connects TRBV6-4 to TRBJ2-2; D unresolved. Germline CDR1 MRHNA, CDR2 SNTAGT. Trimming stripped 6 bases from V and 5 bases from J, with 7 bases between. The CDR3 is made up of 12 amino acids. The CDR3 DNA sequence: TGTGCCAGCAGGGACCTAACCGGGGAGCTGTTTTTT. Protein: CASRDLTGELFF.

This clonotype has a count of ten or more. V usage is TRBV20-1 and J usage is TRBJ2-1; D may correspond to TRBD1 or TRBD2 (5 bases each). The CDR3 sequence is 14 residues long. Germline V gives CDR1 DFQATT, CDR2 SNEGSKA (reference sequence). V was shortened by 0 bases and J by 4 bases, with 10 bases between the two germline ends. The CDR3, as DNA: TGCAGTGCTAGAGACCGGGACGGATACAATGAGCAGTTCTTC. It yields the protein CSARDRDGYNEQFF.

The chain's CDR3 is CASGRARETPYNSPLHF. The CDR3 DNA sequence: TGTGCCAGCGGTCGGGCCAGAGAGACCCCCTATAATTCACCCCTCCACTTT. The chain uses TRBV27 and TRBJ1-6; D uncertain. Trimming pared 8 bases from V and 2 bases from J, leaving 19 bases between. CDR3 length: 17 amino acids. Germline CDR1 MNHEY, CDR2 SMNVEV (reference sequence).

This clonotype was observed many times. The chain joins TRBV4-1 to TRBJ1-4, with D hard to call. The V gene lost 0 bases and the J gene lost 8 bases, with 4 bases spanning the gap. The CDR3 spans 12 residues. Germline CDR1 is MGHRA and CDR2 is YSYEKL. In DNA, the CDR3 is TGCGCCAGCAGCCAAGATTTCGAAAAACTGTTTTTT. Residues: CASSQDFEKLFF.

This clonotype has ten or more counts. Here the CDR3 reads CASSLWPRQINTEAFF. CDR3 coding DNA: TGTGCCAGCAGCTTATGGCCCAGACAGATTAACACTGAAGCTTTCTTT. The V gene is TRBV7-2, the J gene TRBJ1-1, with D perhaps TRBD1 (5 bases). Trimming stripped 2 bases from V and 2 bases from J, with 15 bases between. The length of the CDR3 is 16 residues. The V gene's germline CDR1 is SGHTA and CDR2 FQGNSA.

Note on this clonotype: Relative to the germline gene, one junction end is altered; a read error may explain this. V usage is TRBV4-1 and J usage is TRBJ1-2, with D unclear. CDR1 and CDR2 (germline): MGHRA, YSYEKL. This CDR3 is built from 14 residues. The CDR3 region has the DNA TGCGACAGCAGCCAAATGGGTGAGATTGATGGCTACACCTTC. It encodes CDSSQMGEIDGYTF.

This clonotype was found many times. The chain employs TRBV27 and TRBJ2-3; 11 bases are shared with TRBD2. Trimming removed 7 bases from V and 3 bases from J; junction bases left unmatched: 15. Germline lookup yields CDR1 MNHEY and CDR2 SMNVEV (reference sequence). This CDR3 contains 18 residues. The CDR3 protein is CASTSFEYSGRATDTQYF. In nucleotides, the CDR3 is TGTGCCAGCACCTCTTTCGAATATAGCGGGAGGGCGACAGATACGCAGTATTTT.

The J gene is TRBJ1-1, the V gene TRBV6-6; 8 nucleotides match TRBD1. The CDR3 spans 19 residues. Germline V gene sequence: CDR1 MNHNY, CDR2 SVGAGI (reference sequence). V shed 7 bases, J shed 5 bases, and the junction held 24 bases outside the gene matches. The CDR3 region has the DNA TGTGCCAGCAATGAGCGTGGACCGGGACAGGTATCTCGGAGTACTGAAGCTTTCTTT. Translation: CASNERGPGQVSRSTEAFF.

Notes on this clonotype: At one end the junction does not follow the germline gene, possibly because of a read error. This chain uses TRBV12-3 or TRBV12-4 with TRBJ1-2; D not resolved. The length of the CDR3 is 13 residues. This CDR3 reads CASSAQCNYGYTF. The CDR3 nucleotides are TGTGCCAGCAGTGCTCAGTGTAACTATGGCTACACCTTT.

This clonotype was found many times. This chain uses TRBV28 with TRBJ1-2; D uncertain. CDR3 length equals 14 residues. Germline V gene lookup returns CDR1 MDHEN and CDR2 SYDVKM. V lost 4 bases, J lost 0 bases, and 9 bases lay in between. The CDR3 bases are TGTGCCAGCAGTTGGCAGGCTACTAACTATGGCTACACCTTC. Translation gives CASSWQATNYGYTF.

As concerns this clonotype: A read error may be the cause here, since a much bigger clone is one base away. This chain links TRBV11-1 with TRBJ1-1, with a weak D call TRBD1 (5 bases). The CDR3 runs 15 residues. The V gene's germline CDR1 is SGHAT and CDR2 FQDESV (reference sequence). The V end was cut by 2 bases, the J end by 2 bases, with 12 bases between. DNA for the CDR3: TGTGCCAGCAGCTTAAATTGGGGGTCTAACACTGAAGCTTTCTTT. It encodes CASSLNWGSNTEAFF.

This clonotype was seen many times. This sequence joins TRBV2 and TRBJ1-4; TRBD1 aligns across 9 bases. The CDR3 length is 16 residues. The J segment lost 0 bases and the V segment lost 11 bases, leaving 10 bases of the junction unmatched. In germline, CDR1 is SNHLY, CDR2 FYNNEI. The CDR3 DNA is TGTGCCTGCACCGGGACAGGGATAGCAACTAATGAAAAACTGTTTTTT. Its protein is CACTGTGIATNEKLFF. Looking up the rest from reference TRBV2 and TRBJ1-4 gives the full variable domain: EPEVTQTPSHQVTQMGQEVILRCVPISNHLYFYWYRQILGQKVEFLVSFYNNEISEKSEIFDDQFSVERPDGSNFTLKIRSTKLEDSAMYFCACTGTGIATNEKLFFGSGTQLSVL.

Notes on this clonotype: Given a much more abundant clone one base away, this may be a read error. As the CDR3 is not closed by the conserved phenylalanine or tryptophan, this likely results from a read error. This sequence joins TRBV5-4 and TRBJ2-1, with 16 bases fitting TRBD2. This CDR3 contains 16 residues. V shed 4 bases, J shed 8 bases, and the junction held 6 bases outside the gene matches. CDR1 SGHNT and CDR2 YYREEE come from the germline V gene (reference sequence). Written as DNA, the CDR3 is TGTGCCAGCAGCGCCGGGACTAGCGGGAGGGCCGATGAGCAGTTCTTA. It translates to CASSAGTSGRADEQFL.

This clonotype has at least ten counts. CDR3 in amino acids: CASSLFGSYNSPLHF. In DNA form, the CDR3 reads TGTGCCAGCAGTTTATTCGGCTCCTATAATTCACCCCTCCACTTT. This chain joins TRBV28 and TRBJ1-6; D unclear. V was clipped by 1 base and J by 0 bases, with 4 bases between them. This CDR3 has 15 residues. Looked up from germline, CDR1 is MDHEN and CDR2 is SYDVKM.

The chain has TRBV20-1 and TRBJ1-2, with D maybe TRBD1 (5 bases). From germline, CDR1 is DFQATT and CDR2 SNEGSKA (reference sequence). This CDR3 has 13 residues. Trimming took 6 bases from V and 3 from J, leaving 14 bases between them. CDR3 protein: CSARARGDYGYTF. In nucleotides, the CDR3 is TGCAGTGCGAGGGCCCGGGGGGACTATGGCTACACCTTC.

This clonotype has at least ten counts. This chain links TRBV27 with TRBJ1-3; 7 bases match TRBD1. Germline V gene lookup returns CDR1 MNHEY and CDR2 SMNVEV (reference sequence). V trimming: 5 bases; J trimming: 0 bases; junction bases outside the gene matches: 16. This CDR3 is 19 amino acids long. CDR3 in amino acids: CASSMRRDSRLSSGNTIYF. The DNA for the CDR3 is TGTGCCAGCAGTATGAGAAGGGACAGCCGACTTAGCTCTGGAAACACCATATATTTT.

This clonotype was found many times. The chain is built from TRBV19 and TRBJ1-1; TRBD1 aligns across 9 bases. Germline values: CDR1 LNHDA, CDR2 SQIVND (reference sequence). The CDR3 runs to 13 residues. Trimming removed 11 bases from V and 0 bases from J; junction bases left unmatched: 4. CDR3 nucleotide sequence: TGTGCCGGTGGGACAGGGCTGAACACTGAAGCTTTCTTT. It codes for CAGGTGLNTEAFF.

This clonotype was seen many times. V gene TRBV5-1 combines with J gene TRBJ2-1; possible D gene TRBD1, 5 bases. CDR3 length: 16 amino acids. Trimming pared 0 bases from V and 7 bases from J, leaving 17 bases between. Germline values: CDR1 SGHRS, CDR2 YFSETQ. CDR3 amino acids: CASSLGAGITRNEQFF. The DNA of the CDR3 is TGCGCCAGCAGCTTGGGGGCAGGGATAACGAGGAATGAGCAGTTCTTC.

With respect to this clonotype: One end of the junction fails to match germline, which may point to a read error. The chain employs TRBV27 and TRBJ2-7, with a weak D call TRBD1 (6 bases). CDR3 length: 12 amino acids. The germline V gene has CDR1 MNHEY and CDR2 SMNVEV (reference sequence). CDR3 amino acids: CTSSLKNREWHF. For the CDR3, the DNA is TGTACCAGCAGTTTAAAAAACAGGGAGTGGCACTTC.

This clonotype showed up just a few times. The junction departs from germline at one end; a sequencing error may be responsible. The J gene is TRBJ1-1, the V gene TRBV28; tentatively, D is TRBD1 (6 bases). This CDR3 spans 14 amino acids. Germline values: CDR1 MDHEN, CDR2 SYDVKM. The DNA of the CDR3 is TGTGCCAGCAGCCCGGGGGGCCCTAACACTAAAGCTTTCTTC. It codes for CASSPGGPNTKAFF.

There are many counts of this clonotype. The CDR3 sequence: CASSSWEDFYGYTF. The CDR3 nucleotides read TGTGCCAGCAGTAGTTGGGAAGACTTCTATGGCTACACCTTC. The J gene is TRBJ1-2, the V gene TRBV2; D not resolved. Germline V gene lookup returns CDR1 SNHLY and CDR2 FYNNEI. This CDR3 comprises 14 residues. Trimming removed 5 bases at V and 4 bases at J, with 14 bases between.